This TCR beta chain was profiled in a study of blood T cell repertoires in COVID-19 (dated by TCRdb to the early 2020s). Some background on the complete study: Collaborator samples came from the United States, Italy and Spain and covered acute and convalescent phases of COVID-19. The prospective study material was composed of cDNA or gDNA derived from T cells, B-cell-depleted T cells, or PBMCs. Deeply sampled blood TCRbeta repertoires from subjects exposed to, actively infected with, or recovered from COVID-19 were included in the dataset. The repertoires were released in a freely available public database meant as a resource for research on the immune response to SARS-CoV-2. The samples were drawn from two sources: the first 160 participants of the ongoing ImmuneRACE study, and fewer than 1,500 subjects contributed by 6 global collaborators. A de-identified subject ID, COVID-19 status, age in years and sex were almost always included in the sample metadata. Where available, HLA class I and class II types were taken from metadata supplied by the sample provider and were not determined by assay-based typing.

Reading from cysteine to phenylalanine, the CDR3 counts 14 amino acids. Here the CDR3 DNA is all that survives: 42 bases in frame from base 1. For CDR1 and CDR2, the germline V gene lists SNHLY and FYNNEI. V is pruned by 10 bases and J by 5 bases, leaving 7 bases of the junction without a gene match. TCRbeta CDR3 regions were amplified from genomic DNA by means of the immunoSEQ Assay, a bias-controlled multiplex PCR. Per the authors' processing: Nucleated cell counts per sample were estimated from amplification of reference gene primers within the assay. To quantify the absolute abundance of each unique TCRbeta CDR3 rearrangement, sequence reads were collapsed and filtered. For each sample, productive Simpson clonality was calculated as the square root of Simpson's diversity index over productive rearrangements. Imported from immuneACCESS, the table was reduced by TCRdb to in-frame sequences with V and J called. These copies leave out some clones; in studies compared against another copy, an unresolved V gene accounts for under half, and the cause of the remainder is not known. V and J calls and clone size are given by that table; D and trimming were obtained from the DNA. The sample includes 150,000 to 200,000 clones, with 80% to 85% observed a single time. Under 5.5% of the sample lies in the top ten.

Whole blood was collected in K2EDTA tubes by collaborating institutions according to the institutions' own protocols. For TCRbeta analysis, collaborator samples were shipped as frozen whole blood, as isolated PBMCs, or as DNA extracted from either sample type. Study-wide findings and limitations: The quantity of clinical and demographic metadata differed by source and by participant and was supplied without curation.

This clone was recorded only once. Its antigen target is currently unknown. Base qualities are not recorded, but no much larger clone differs from it by a single base. Sequences were obtained from peripheral blood. The receptor was derived from a woman younger than 45 with acute or convalescent COVID-19. Rearrangement joined TRBV2 to TRBJ2-4; 11 junctional bases match TRBD2. Here is the DNA: TGTGCCACCGAAATAGCGGGGGGGCAAAACATTCAGTACTTC. Its translation reads: CATEIAGGQNIQYF.